Presented here are 26 T cell receptor beta chains from one specimen sequenced in a study of TIL therapy for anti-PD-1-resistant metastatic lung cancer. The time point denotes: pre-treatment sample, taken before nivolumab and TIL therapy. The libraries were made with immunoSEQ v3. TCRdb's copy holds only in-frame clones and misses some; the assay was immunoSEQ multiplex PCR. There are tens of thousands of clones in the sample; 55% to 75% occur only once, and less than 8% lies in the top ten. Specimen: blood, collected at baseline. These receptors were taken from a person between 25 and 80 years old with non-small cell lung cancer.

This rearrangement joins TRBV4-1 to TRBJ1-1; D is uncertain. This CDR3 has 14 amino acids. V lost 1 base and J lost 5, with 11 bases in between. Per the germline V gene, CDR1 is MGHRA and CDR2 is YSYEKL. CDR3 DNA sequence: TGCGCCAGCAGCCAAGTTCGCGGAGGGACTGAAGCTTTCTTT. Encoded protein: CASSQVRGGTEAFF.

This clone was seen more than once but under ten times. The chain is built from TRBV6-5 and TRBJ2-4; 8 bases agree with TRBD1. V was pared by 6 bases and J by 7 bases, with 8 bases of the junction left unmatched. The CDR3 has 14 amino acids. The V gene's germline CDR1 is MNHEY and CDR2 SVGAGI. The CDR3 coding sequence is TGTGCCAGCAGGGCAGGGGGCTTATGGAACATTCAGTACTTC. This translates into CASRAGGLWNIQYF.

This chain uses TRBV5-1 with TRBJ1-2; D uncertain. V was clipped by 0 bases and J by 3 bases, with 9 bases between them. Germline V gives CDR1 SGHRS, CDR2 YFSETQ. The CDR3 extends over 14 amino acids. CDR3 amino acids: CASSLALGDYGYTF. The CDR3 DNA is TGCGCCAGCAGCTTGGCTCTAGGAGACTATGGCTACACCTTC.

The V call is TRBV6-1, the J call TRBJ1-2; unclear D gene. This CDR3 spans 14 amino acids. Trimming shortened V by 7 bases and J by 2 bases, and 14 bases separated the two germline ends. Germline V CDR1 and CDR2: MNHNS, SASEGT. The CDR3 bases are TGTGCCAGCAATTATCATGCACAGAACTATGGCTACACCTTC. Amino acids: CASNYHAQNYGYTF.

This CDR3 reads CASSLAEETQYF. CDR3 coding DNA: TGTGCCAGCAGTCTAGCGGAAGAGACCCAGTACTTC. The chain employs TRBV6-1 and TRBJ2-5; 7 bases align to TRBD2. Germline V lookup: CDR1 MNHNS, CDR2 SASEGT. V lost 5 bases, J lost 3 bases, and 0 bases stayed unmatched. The CDR3 covers 12 residues.

The chain joins TRBV19 to TRBJ2-4; D remains unclear. Germline V gene lookup returns CDR1 LNHDA and CDR2 SQIVND (reference sequence). Trimming stripped 0 bases from V and 8 bases from J, with 11 bases between. The CDR3 runs 14 residues. CDR3 DNA: TGTGCCAGTAGTATAGAGGGGTTTTCGTACATTCAGTACTTC. This translates into CASSIEGFSYIQYF.

This sequence joins TRBV7-9 and TRBJ2-1, with 8 bases lining up with TRBD2. Germline V gives CDR1 SEHNR, CDR2 FQNEAQ (reference sequence). This CDR3 is 13 amino acids long. Trimming at V came to 8 bases and at J to 3 bases, leaving 3 bases not matched to a gene. As DNA, the CDR3 is TGTGCCAGCCTACTAGCGGACTACAATGAGCAGTTCTTC. Translating gives CASLLADYNEQFF.

The gene calls are TRBV6-1 and TRBJ2-3; D is tentatively TRBD1 or TRBD2 (5 bases each). V dropped 6 bases and J dropped 6 bases, with 19 bases sitting between them. The CDR3 has 15 residues. CDR1 is MNHNS, CDR2 SASEGT, per germline. The CDR3 reads CASSAAQSGTDTQYF. For the CDR3, the DNA is TGTGCCAGCAGCGCCGCTCAATCAGGGACCGATACGCAGTATTTT.

This clone was seen a few times. The chain combines TRBV6-6 with TRBJ2-6, with D hard to call. V was cut by 6 bases and J by 0 bases, with 9 bases left in between. In germline, CDR1 is MNHNY, CDR2 SVGAGI (reference sequence). This CDR3 has 15 residues. CDR3 in amino acids: CASRLQISGANVLTF. DNA of the CDR3: TGTGCCAGCAGATTACAGATCTCTGGGGCCAACGTCCTGACTTTC.

This clone was seen a few times. J is TRBJ1-3 and V is TRBV7-8; the D gene is possibly TRBD1 (5 bases). The CDR3 length is 16 residues. V was clipped by 5 bases and J by 2 bases, with 16 bases between them. Germline loops: CDR1 SGHVS, CDR2 FQNEAQ. The CDR3 nucleotides read TGTGCCAGCAGCCGACAGAGGACCCGAACTGGAAACACCATATATTTT. This translates into CASSRQRTRTGNTIYF.

The chain uses TRBV25-1 and TRBJ1-4; 9 bases fit TRBD1. CDR3 length: 13 residues. The germline gives CDR1 MGHDK, CDR2 SYGVNS. J lost 8 bases, V lost 6 bases, and 4 bases had no gene match. CDR3 sequence (DNA): TGTGCCAGCAGACAGGGGGCATACGAAAAACTGTTTTTT. Its protein product is CASRQGAYEKLFF.

The chain combines TRBV7-9 with TRBJ2-3; D remains unclear. The CDR3 has 12 residues. CDR1 SEHNR and CDR2 FQNEAQ come from the germline V gene (reference sequence). V gave up 2 bases and J gave up 2 bases, with 2 bases separating them. The CDR3, as DNA: TGTGCCAGCAGCTTACCCACAGATACGCAGTATTTT. Its translation is CASSLPTDTQYF.

This chain connects TRBV6-1 to TRBJ1-1, with D possibly matching TRBD1 (5 bases). This CDR3 is built from 14 residues. Trimming pared 7 bases from V and 1 base from J, leaving 13 bases between. Germline V gene lookup returns CDR1 MNHNS and CDR2 SASEGT. CDR3 nucleotides: TGTGCCAGCAAGGGGACCATGGGGAACACTGAAGCTTTCTTT. Protein sequence: CASKGTMGNTEAFF.

Note on this clone: One junction end disagrees with the germline gene, perhaps due to a read error. The V call is TRBV7-7, the J call TRBJ2-1, with 7 bases that match TRBD1. The CDR3 is 16 residues long. Germline V CDR1 and CDR2: SSHAT, FNYEAQ (reference sequence). This CDR3 reads CASSLEPRGPYNEQFF. DNA for the CDR3: TGTGCTAGCAGCTTAGAGCCAAGGGGGCCCTACAATGAGCAGTTCTTC. Using reference TRBV7-7 and TRBJ2-1 for the parts outside the CDR3, the full variable domain is GAGVSQSPRYKVTKRGQDVTLRCDPISSHATLYWYQQALGQGPEFLTYFNYEAQPDKSGLPSDRFSAERPEGSISTLTIQRTEQRDSAMYRCASSLEPRGPYNEQFFGPGTRLTVL.

V usage is TRBV5-1 and J usage is TRBJ1-6, with D maybe TRBD1 (5 bases). Per germline, CDR1 SGHRS and CDR2 YFSETQ. The CDR3 sequence is 15 residues long. V lost 4 bases to trimming and J lost 7 bases, with 15 bases between them. In DNA form, the CDR3 reads TGCGCCAGCAGCACGGACACCTACACAAATTCACCCCTCCACTTT. Translating gives CASSTDTYTNSPLHF.

The CDR3 DNA reads as TGTGCCAGCATCTCACAGGGAGATACGCAGTATTTT. Protein: CASISQGDTQYF. The rearrangement joins TRBV27 to TRBJ2-3; tentatively, D is TRBD1 (6 bases). Germline V gene sequence: CDR1 MNHEY, CDR2 SMNVEV (reference sequence). The CDR3 covers 12 residues. The ends were cut back, 7 bases at V and 5 bases at J, with 10 bases in the middle.

V usage is TRBV5-5 and J usage is TRBJ2-1; maybe TRBD2 (5 bases). This CDR3 is built from 14 residues. The germline CDR1 and CDR2 sequences are SGHKS and YYEKEE (reference sequence). V lost 0 bases, J lost 9 bases, and 13 bases lay in between. Here the CDR3 DNA reads TGTGCCAGCAGCTTGGAGATAGGACGGGGTGAGCAGTTCTTC. Its translation: CASSLEIGRGEQFF.

The chain joins TRBV7-2 to TRBJ1-1; D is perhaps TRBD1 (5 bases). From germline, CDR1 is SGHTA and CDR2 FQGNSA. The V end lost 5 bases, the J end lost 8 bases, and 18 bases lay between the germline ends. The CDR3 spans 14 residues. CDR3 sequence: CASSPWGGPAEAFF. Here the CDR3 DNA reads TGTGCCAGCAGCCCTTGGGGGGGTCCGGCCGAAGCTTTCTTT. The full variable domain, with the rest looked up from reference TRBV7-2 and TRBJ1-1, is GAGVSQSPSNKVTEKGKDVELRCDPISGHTALYWYRQSLGQGLEFLIYFQGNSAPDKSGLPSDRFSAERTGGSVSTLTIQRTQQEDSAVYLCASSPWGGPAEAFFGQGTRLTVV.

The rearrangement uses TRBV13 and TRBJ1-3; D is ambiguous. V was shortened by 5 bases and J by 0 bases, with 5 bases between the two germline ends. The germline V gene encodes CDR1 PRHDT and CDR2 FYEKMQ (reference sequence). The CDR3 is 13 amino acids. This CDR3 reads CASSLFSGNTIYF. In DNA, the CDR3 is TGTGCCAGCAGCCTTTTCTCTGGAAACACCATATATTTT.

This clone turned up a few times. V is TRBV7-9 and J is TRBJ1-5; 7 nucleotides line up with TRBD1. Germline assignment: CDR1 SEHNR and CDR2 FQNEAQ (reference sequence). The CDR3 spans 17 residues. The V and J ends lost 1 base and 0 bases, in that order; junction bases with no gene match: 6. The CDR3 region is CASSLGQGRGSNQPQHF. The CDR3 nucleotides are TGTGCCAGCAGCTTAGGACAGGGCAGGGGTAGCAATCAGCCCCAGCATTTT.

The chain has TRBV5-1 and TRBJ2-2; 14 bases match TRBD2. In germline, CDR1 is SGHRS, CDR2 YFSETQ. J lost 6 bases, V lost 3 bases, and 1 base had no gene match. The CDR3 consists of 15 residues. CDR3 nucleotide sequence: TGCGCCAGCAGCTGGGGACTAGCGGGAGCCGGGGAGCTGTTTTTT. Its protein product is CASSWGLAGAGELFF.

This clone was counted only a few times. This chain links TRBV5-6 with TRBJ1-4, with unresolved D. Trimming pared 6 bases from V and 10 bases from J, leaving 19 bases between. The germline V gene has CDR1 SGHDT and CDR2 YYEEEE. The CDR3 has 14 residues. CDR3 region: CASTAWGRAGKLFF. DNA for the CDR3: TGTGCCAGCACCGCCTGGGGAAGGGCGGGAAAACTGTTTTTT.

The CDR3 here is CASSGQDNQPQHF. CDR3 DNA: TGTGCCAGCAGTGGACAGGACAATCAGCCCCAGCATTTT. The J gene is TRBJ1-5, the V gene TRBV6-1, with a possible D match to TRBD1 (6 bases). The V gene's germline CDR1 is MNHNS and CDR2 SASEGT. V gave up 4 bases and J gave up 3 bases, with 7 bases separating them. CDR3 length: 13 amino acids.

This clone has a single count. At one end, the junction sequence differs from germline, possibly due to a read error. This chain uses TRBV2 with TRBJ2-1, with 7 bases fitting TRBD1. This CDR3 has 17 residues. Germline V gene sequence: CDR1 SNHLY, CDR2 FYNNEI. In DNA, the CDR3 is TGTGCCAGCAGCGAAGCCTTACTCGGGACAGCCTACAATGAGCAGTTCTTC. This codes for CASSEALLGTAYNEQFF.

J is TRBJ1-5 and V is TRBV12-5; possible D gene TRBD1, 5 bases. The CDR3 loop spans 14 amino acids. Germline V lookup: CDR1 LGHNT, CDR2 FRNRAP. V was cut by 2 bases and J by 6 bases, with 11 bases left in between. The CDR3 DNA is TGTGCTAGTGGTTTGAGCGGGGGTTCTCAGCCCCAGCATTTT. This sequence encodes CASGLSGGSQPQHF.

This clone appeared a single time. At one end the junction does not follow the germline gene, possibly because of a read error. V gene TRBV15 combines with J gene TRBJ2-7; tentative D call: TRBD2 (5 bases). CDR3 length: 12 amino acids. Looked up from germline, CDR1 is LNHNV and CDR2 is YYDKDF (reference sequence). CDR3 amino acids: CATSRSSGGPIF. The DNA for the CDR3 is TGTGCCACCAGCAGGTCCTCAGGAGGCCCCATATTC.